This T cell receptor (beta chain) was captured by sequencing in a study of blood T cell repertoires in COVID-19. Recruits, aged roughly 18 to 95 years, lived in 20 to 30 US areas. Per the authors' pipeline: Estimation of nucleated cell counts relied on the amplification of reference gene primers. Assay: immunoSEQ multiplex PCR; the TCRdb copy retains only in-frame clones and omits some. V and J calls and clone size are given by that table; D and trimming were obtained from the DNA. The sample yields some 460,000 clones, 75% to 90% seen once. This clone turned up a few times. Per germline, CDR1 SGHRS and CDR2 YFSETQ. The CDR3 spans 12 residues. V gave up 4 bases and J gave up 1 base, with 6 bases separating them.

The rearrangement links TRBV5-1 to TRBJ2-7; D gene uncertain. The sequencing input was PBMCs or T cells enriched from blood (not recorded which). This receptor was taken from a woman aged 18 to 35 who had recovered from COVID-19. CDR3 nucleotides: TGCGCCAGCAGCCCCCCTTCCTACGAGCAGTACTTC. Translating it yields CASSPPSYEQYF.